A single T cell receptor beta chain is shown here with its context. Its antigen remains unknown. It was with 60 Vbeta and 13 Jbeta primers that the PCR ran. The table came from immunoSEQ multiplex PCR; TCRdb's copy has only in-frame clones and leaves some out. The table includes just over 150,000 clones, roughly 84% detected once. In germline, CDR1 is SGDLS, CDR2 YYNGEE. The CDR3 runs 15 residues. V was cut by 3 bases and J by 4 bases, with 16 bases left in between. The data derive from a study of cytomegalovirus exposure and HLA in healthy donors. Study-level information: In an early release, HLA-typed donors contributed tens of millions of unique TCR sequences. Whole-study results and caveats: Further analysis was carried out later, and it showed several of the most significant clusters appearing linked to common viral pathogens. Many donors shared some public TCRs, even though most TCR sequences were rare. In a later analysis, at a false discovery rate of 0.05, some 17,000 TCR beta sequences were associated with HLA alleles.

The origin of this receptor is a young man in good health and CMV-seronegative. The V call is TRBV9, the J call TRBJ1-1; perhaps TRBD1 as D (6 bases). Sequences were obtained from PBMCs. As DNA, the CDR3 is TGTGCCAGCAGCGCCGTGGGGGGGCCACGCACTGAAGCTTTCTTT. The encoded protein is CASSAVGGPRTEAFF.